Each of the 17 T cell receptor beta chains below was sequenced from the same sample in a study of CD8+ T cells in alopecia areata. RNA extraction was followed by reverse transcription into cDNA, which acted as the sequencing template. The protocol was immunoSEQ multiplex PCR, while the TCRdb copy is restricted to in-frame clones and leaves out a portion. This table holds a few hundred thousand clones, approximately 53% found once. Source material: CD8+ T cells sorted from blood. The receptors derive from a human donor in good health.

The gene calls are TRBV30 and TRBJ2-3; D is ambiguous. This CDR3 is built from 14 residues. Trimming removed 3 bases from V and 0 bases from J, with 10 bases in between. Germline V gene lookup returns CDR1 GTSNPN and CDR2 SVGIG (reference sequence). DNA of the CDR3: TGTGCCTGGAGGGCAGTAACTAGCACAGATACGCAGTATTTT. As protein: CAWRAVTSTDTQYF.

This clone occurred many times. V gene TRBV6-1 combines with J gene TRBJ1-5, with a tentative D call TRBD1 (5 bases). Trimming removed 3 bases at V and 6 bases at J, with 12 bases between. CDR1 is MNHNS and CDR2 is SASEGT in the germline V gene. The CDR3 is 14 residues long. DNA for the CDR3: TGTGCCAGCAGTGATGGGGCAGATCCTCAGCCCCAGCATTTT. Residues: CASSDGADPQPQHF.

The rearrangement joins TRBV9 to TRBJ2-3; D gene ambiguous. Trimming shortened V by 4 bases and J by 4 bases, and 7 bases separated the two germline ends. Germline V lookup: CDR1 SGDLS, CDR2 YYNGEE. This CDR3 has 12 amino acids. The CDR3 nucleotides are TGTGCCAGCAGCCCAGTCCCAGATACGCAGTATTTT. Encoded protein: CASSPVPDTQYF.

The CDR3 region is CASSFTGTGPNEKLFF. The CDR3 nucleotides are TGCGCCAGCAGCTTCACCGGGACAGGGCCTAATGAAAAACTGTTTTTT. V usage is TRBV5-1 and J usage is TRBJ1-4, with TRBD1 matching 9 bases. The CDR3 sequence is 16 residues long. Per germline, CDR1 SGHRS and CDR2 YFSETQ. Germline trimming cut 2 bases from V and 3 bases from J; bases unmatched to any gene: 5.

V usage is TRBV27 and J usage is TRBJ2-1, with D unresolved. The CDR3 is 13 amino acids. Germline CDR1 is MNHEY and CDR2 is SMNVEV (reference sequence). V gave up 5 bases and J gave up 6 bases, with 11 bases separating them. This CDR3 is CASSEAPGNEQFF. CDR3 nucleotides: TGTGCCAGCAGTGAGGCGCCGGGCAATGAGCAGTTCTTC.

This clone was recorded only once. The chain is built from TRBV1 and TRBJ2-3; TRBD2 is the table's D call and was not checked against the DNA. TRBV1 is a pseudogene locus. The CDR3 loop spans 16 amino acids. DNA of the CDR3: TGCACCAGCAACGGACTAGCGGGGAATCCTACAGATACGCAGTATTTT. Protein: CTSNGLAGNPTDTQYF.

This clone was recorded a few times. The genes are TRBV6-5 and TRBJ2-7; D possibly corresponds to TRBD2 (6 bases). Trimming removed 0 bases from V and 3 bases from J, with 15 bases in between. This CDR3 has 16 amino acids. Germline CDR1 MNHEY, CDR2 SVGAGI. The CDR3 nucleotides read TGTGCCAGCAGTTACTCCCTAGCGCAGGTCCTCTACGAGCAGTACTTC. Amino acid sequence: CASSYSLAQVLYEQYF.

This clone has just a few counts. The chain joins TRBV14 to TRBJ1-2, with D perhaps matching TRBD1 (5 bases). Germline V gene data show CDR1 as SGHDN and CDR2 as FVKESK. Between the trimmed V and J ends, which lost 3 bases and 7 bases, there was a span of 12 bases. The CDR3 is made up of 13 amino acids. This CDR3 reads CASSQGHRSGYTF. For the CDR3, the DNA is TGTGCCAGCAGCCAGGGGCATCGGAGTGGCTACACCTTC. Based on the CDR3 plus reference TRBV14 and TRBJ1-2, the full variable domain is EAGVTQFPSHSVIEKGQTVTLRCDPISGHDNLYWYRRVMGKEIKFLLHFVKESKQDESGMPNNRFLAERTGGTYSTLKVQPAELEDSGVYFCASSQGHRSGYTFGSGTRLTVV.

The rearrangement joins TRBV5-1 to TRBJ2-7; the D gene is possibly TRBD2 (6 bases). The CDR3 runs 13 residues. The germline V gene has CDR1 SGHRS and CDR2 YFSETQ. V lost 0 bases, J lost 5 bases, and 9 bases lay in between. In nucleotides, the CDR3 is TGCGCCAGCAGCTTGGACGGAGGGGACGAGCAGTACTTC. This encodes CASSLDGGDEQYF.

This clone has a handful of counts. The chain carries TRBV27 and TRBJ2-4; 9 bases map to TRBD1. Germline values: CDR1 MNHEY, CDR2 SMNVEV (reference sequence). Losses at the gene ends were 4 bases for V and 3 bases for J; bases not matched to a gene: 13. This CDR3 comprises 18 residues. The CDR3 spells CASSSYGQGSEYKNIQYF. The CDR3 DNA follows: TGTGCCAGCAGTTCATATGGACAGGGGAGCGAGTACAAAAACATTCAGTACTTC.

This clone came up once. The CDR3 sequence: CASSQESSGDNYGYTF. CDR3 sequence (DNA): TGCGCCAGCAGCCAAGAGTCTTCAGGGGATAACTATGGCTACACCTTC. The chain employs TRBV4-1 and TRBJ1-2; D is possibly TRBD1 (6 bases). Looked up from germline, CDR1 is MGHRA and CDR2 is YSYEKL. CDR3 length equals 16 residues. V was clipped by 0 bases and J by 1 base, with 12 bases between them.

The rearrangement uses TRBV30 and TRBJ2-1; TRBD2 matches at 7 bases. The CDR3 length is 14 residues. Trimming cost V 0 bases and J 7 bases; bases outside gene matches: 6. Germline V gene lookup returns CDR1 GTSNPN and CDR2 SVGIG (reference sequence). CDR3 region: CAWSVLAPENEQFF. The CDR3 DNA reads TGTGCCTGGAGTGTACTAGCGCCGGAAAATGAGCAGTTCTTC.

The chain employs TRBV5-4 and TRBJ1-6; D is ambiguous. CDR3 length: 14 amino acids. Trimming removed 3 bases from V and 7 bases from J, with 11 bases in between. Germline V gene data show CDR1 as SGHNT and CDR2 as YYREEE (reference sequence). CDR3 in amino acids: CASSYTVNNSPLHF. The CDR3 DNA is TGTGCCAGCAGCTACACAGTAAACAATTCACCCCTCCACTTT.

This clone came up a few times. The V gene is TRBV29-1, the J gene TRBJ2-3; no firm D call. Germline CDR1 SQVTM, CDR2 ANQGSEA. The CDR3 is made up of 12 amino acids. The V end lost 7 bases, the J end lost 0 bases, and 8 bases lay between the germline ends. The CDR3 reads CSAPDSTDTQYF. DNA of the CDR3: TGCAGCGCTCCCGACAGCACAGATACGCAGTATTTT.

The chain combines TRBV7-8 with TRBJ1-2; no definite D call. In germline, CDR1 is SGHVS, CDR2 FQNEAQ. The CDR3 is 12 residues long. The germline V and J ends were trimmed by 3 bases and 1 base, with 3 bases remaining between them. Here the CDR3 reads CASSFNNYGYTF. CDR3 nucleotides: TGTGCCAGCAGCTTCAATAACTATGGCTACACCTTC. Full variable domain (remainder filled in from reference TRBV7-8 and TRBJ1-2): GAGVSQSPRYKVAKRGQDVALRCDPISGHVSLFWYQQALGQGPEFLTYFQNEAQLDKSGLPSDRFFAERPEGSVSTLKIQRTQQEDSAVYLCASSFNNYGYTFGSGTRLTVV.

In DNA form, the CDR3 reads TGCGCCAGCAGCTCGTCCGGGGGGAACACTGAAGCTTTCTTT. It encodes CASSSSGGNTEAFF. This sequence joins TRBV5-1 and TRBJ1-1; maybe TRBD1 (5 bases). Germline CDR1 reads SGHRS; CDR2 reads YFSETQ. The CDR3 contains 14 residues. With 3 bases removed from V and 1 base from J, the gap between germline ends came to 10 bases.

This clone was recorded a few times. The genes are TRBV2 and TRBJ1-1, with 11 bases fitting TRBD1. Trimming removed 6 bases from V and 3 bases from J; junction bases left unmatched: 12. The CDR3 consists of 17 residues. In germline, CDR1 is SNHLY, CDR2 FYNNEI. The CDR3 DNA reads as TGTGCCAGCAGGCGGACAGGGGGCGATTACTATGACACTGAAGCTTTCTTT. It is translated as CASRRTGGDYYDTEAFF.